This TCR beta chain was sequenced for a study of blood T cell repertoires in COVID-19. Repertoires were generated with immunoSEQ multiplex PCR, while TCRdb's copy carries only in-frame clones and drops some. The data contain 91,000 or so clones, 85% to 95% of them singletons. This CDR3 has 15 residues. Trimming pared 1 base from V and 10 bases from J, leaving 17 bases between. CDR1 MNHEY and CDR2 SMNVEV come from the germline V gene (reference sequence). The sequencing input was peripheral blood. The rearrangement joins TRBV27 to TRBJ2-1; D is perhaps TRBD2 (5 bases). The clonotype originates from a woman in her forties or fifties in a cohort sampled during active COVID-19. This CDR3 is CASSLFFSEGIEQFF. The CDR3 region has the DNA TGTGCCAGCAGTTTATTTTTCAGTGAGGGAATAGAGCAGTTCTTC.